This T cell receptor beta chain comes out of a study of blood T cell repertoires in COVID-19. Authors' data handling: The authors estimated nucleated cell counts from reference gene primer amplification. Produced via immunoSEQ multiplex PCR; TCRdb's table is partial and in-frame only. The DNA was the basis for D and trimming; V, J and clone size are from that table. Of around 110,000 clones detected, 70% to 85% appear once; the ten largest clones hold around 14%. The germline V gene encodes CDR1 MDHEN and CDR2 SYDVKM. V gave up 6 bases and J gave up 7 bases, with 19 bases separating them. This CDR3 is built from 14 residues.

The gene calls are TRBV28 and TRBJ2-7; D is undetermined. This clonotype was sampled from a woman aged 55-70 years with acute or convalescent COVID-19. The sequenced sample consisted of peripheral blood. The CDR3 is CASSPWVRSEEQYF. CDR3 DNA sequence: TGTGCCAGCAGCCCGTGGGTGCGATCGGAGGAGCAGTACTTC.